The rows below give T cell receptor beta chains drawn from one sample of a study of human T cells and chemical hapten exposure. Each CDR3 protein gets one entry after TCRdb re-called the RACE reads with MiXCR. Seen here are under 40,000 distinct CDR3 sequences, under 13% observed once, and the top ten hold 27%. The material sequenced was whole blood, taken in connection with sensitization to the hapten diphenylcyclopropenone (DPC). The receptor set was obtained from a man aged 50 to 60 with alopecia areata. Some clones in this sample may be carry-over from other donors' samples. CDR3s include the opening cysteine and the closing phenylalanine or tryptophan. The D gene is left open where the match is weak. Size is omitted from some rows. Given values are once, few, many or a class for expanded clones.

clone_size d_call j_call v_call cdr3_nt cdr3_aa
many TRBD1 TRBJ2-7 TRBV10-2 TGCGCCAGCAGCGAAGGACAGGGGATCTACTTC CASSEGQGIYF
many NA TRBJ2-5 TRBV20-1 TGCAGTGCTAGAGATCTCACTATCCAAGAGACCCAGTACTTC CSARDLTIQETQYF
many TRBD2 TRBJ2-7 TRBV7-9 TGTGCCAGCATGACCATGGGGGGGACTAGCGGGAGTTTTAAGCAGTACTTC CASMTMGGTSGSFKQYF
NA TRBD2 TRBJ2-5 TRBV29-1 TGCAGCGTTGAAGATCTAGCGGGCCACCAAGAGACCCAGTACTTC CSVEDLAGHQETQYF
many TRBD1 TRBJ2-1 TRBV20-1 TGCAGTGCCTTAACAGGGGACCGCTCCTACAATGAGCAGTTCTTC CSALTGDRSYNEQFF
many NA TRBJ2-1 TRBV7-8 TGTGCCAGCAGCTTAGAGCTAGGGTACCCGAATGAGCAGTTCTTC CASSLELGYPNEQFF
many NA TRBJ2-7 TRBV28 TGTGCCAGCAGGGAAAGGTCCAGCTCCTACGAGCAGTACTTC CASRERSSSYEQYF
many NA TRBJ2-1 TRBV27 TGTGCCAGCAGTTTGAGCTCCTACAATGAGCAGTTCTTC CASSLSSYNEQFF
many NA TRBJ2-3 TRBV7-2 TGTGCCAGCAGCTTACCCGCCCCGGAGGGTCCCCTCACAGATACGCAGTATTTT CASSLPAPEGPLTDTQYF
many NA TRBJ2-7 TRBV7-8 TGTGCCAGCAGCTGGGGACTGAGGGCGGGCTCCTACGAGCAGTACTTC CASSWGLRAGSYEQYF
few TRBD1 TRBJ2-7 TRBV10-1 TGCGCCAGCAGTGCCGGGACAGGGATCCACGAGCAGTACTTC CASSAGTGIHEQYF
few NA TRBJ2-1 TRBV3-1 TGTGCCAGCAGCCAAGAGAGGGGAAGGCGGTACAATGAGCAGTTCTTC CASSQERGRRYNEQFF
few NA TRBJ2-7 TRBV4-1 TGCGCCAGCAGGGCTAGCGTCTCCTACGAGCAGTACTTC CASRASVSYEQYF
many NA TRBJ1-2 TRBV29-1 TGCAGCGTTGAAGAAACAGGGAATAATGGCTACACCTTC CSVEETGNNGYTF
NA NA TRBJ2-7 TRBV25-1 TGTGCCAGCAGTGCTCTAATCGAGCAGTACTTC CASSALIEQYF
NA NA TRBJ2-3 TRBV18 TGTGCCAGCTCTCAACGAGGTCCCCGCACAGATACGCAGTATTTT CASSQRGPRTDTQYF
few TRBD2 TRBJ2-5 TRBV20-1 TGCAGTGCTAGTGAACCGACTAGCGGGAAAAAGACCCAGTACTTC CSASEPTSGKKTQYF
few NA TRBJ2-7 TRBV7-9 TGTGCCAGCAGCCGGCAGCCCTACGAGCAGTACTTC CASSRQPYEQYF
many NA TRBJ2-1 TRBV5-1 TGCGCCAGCAGTGCTGTAGGGACGCCCTACAATGAGCAGTTCTTC CASSAVGTPYNEQFF
many NA TRBJ2-1 TRBV7-3 TGTGCCAGCAGCACACTAGGGTCTGAGCAGTTCTTC CASSTLGSEQFF
many NA TRBJ2-7 TRBV7-9 TGTGCCAGCAGCTTAGATTTCCACGAGCAGTACTTC CASSLDFHEQYF
few NA TRBJ1-4 TRBV11-2 TGTGCCAGCACCGCAGGGATTGCAACTAATGAAAAACTGTTTTTT CASTAGIATNEKLFF
NA TRBD2 TRBJ2-2 TRBV5-1 TGCGCCAGCAGCTTGGTTGCGGGAGGGACCGGGGAGCTGTTTTTT CASSLVAGGTGELFF
few NA TRBJ1-5 TRBV6-5 TGTGCCAGCAGTTCCCCGGGGGATCCCCAGCATTTT CASSSPGDPQHF
NA NA TRBJ1-1 TRBV7-7 TGTGCCGGCCAACAGGGTTGGAACACTGAAGCTTTCTTT CAGQQGWNTEAFF
many NA TRBJ2-2 TRBV12-3/TRBV12-4 TGTGCCAGCCGAGCGGCCCTAGCGAACACCGGGGAGCTGTTTTTT CASRAALANTGELFF
many NA TRBJ2-1 TRBV7-2 TGTGCCAGCAGCCGTCAAGCGGCACTAACCCACAATGAGCAGTTCTTC CASSRQAALTHNEQFF
NA NA TRBJ1-6 TRBV28 TGTGCCAGCAGTGACGGGGGTCCTTCACCCCTCCACTTT CASSDGGPSPLHF
many TRBD2 TRBJ2-3 TRBV19 TGTGCCAGTCGGGTAGCGGGGGCAGATACGCAGTATTTT CASRVAGADTQYF
many TRBD2 TRBJ2-1 TRBV6-2/TRBV6-3 TGTGCCAGCACCAGGACTAGCGGCAATGAGCAGTTCTTC CASTRTSGNEQFF
NA NA TRBJ2-2 TRBV11-2 TGTGCCAGCAGCTTTGGCGGGCAGATAACCGGGGAGCTGTTTTTT CASSFGGQITGELFF
NA TRBD1 TRBJ1-3 TRBV2 TGTGCCAACACAGGGGGCATTGGAAACACCATATATTTT CANTGGIGNTIYF
NA TRBD2 TRBJ2-1 TRBV7-9 TGTGCCAGCAGCTTAGCTTGGACTAGCTCCTACAATGAGCAGTTCTTC CASSLAWTSSYNEQFF
NA TRBD2 TRBJ2-7 TRBV5-4 TGTGCCAGCAGCTTGGGCGGACTAGCGGGTTCCTACGAGCAGTACTTC CASSLGGLAGSYEQYF
many NA TRBJ2-7 TRBV6-5 TGTGCCACCCTCATCGGCGAGCAGTACTTC CATLIGEQYF
NA NA TRBJ2-7 TRBV9 TGTGCCAGCAGCAGGGTCAGAGCCTCCAACGAGCAGTACTTC CASSRVRASNEQYF
few NA TRBJ2-5 TRBV20-1 TGCAGTGCTAGAGGAGTACAGGGCGTCCAAGAGACCCAGTACTTC CSARGVQGVQETQYF
few TRBD2 TRBJ2-1 TRBV5-4 TGTGCCAGCAGCTTGCCCGGGACTAGCGGGGCTCCTAAGTACAATGAGCAGTTCTTC CASSLPGTSGAPKYNEQFF
many NA TRBJ2-1 TRBV11-2 TGTGCCAGCAGTTGGGATCTAGCCGGCTACAATGAGCAGTTCTTC CASSWDLAGYNEQFF
NA NA TRBJ2-1 TRBV5-1 TGCGCCAGCAGCTTGGAGCAGACTTACAATGAGCAGTTCTTC CASSLEQTYNEQFF
few NA TRBJ2-6 TRBV7-8 TGTGCCAGCAGCTTAGAAGTCCTCCCTGGGGCCAACGTCCTGACTTTC CASSLEVLPGANVLTF
few NA TRBJ2-7 TRBV6-2/TRBV6-3 TGTGCCAGCAGTACAGGGAGGTACGAGCAGTACTTC CASSTGRYEQYF
NA NA TRBJ2-1 TRBV7-3 TGTGCCAGCAGCTTAACACCGTCGGGACTCGAGCAGTTCTTC CASSLTPSGLEQFF
few TRBD1 TRBJ1-2 TRBV28 TGTGCCAGCAGCCAGGGGGGGATCTATGGCTACACCTTC CASSQGGIYGYTF
NA NA TRBJ1-1 TRBV29-1 TGCAGCGTCCTACAGGGAAACACTGAAGCTTTCTTT CSVLQGNTEAFF
many NA TRBJ1-5 TRBV6-1 TGTGCCAGCAGTGAAGCCGATATAGGGTCTTATCAGCCCCAGCATTTT CASSEADIGSYQPQHF
NA NA TRBJ2-7 TRBV5-1 TGCGCCAGCAGGACGTCACCCGCCTACGAGCAGTACTTC CASRTSPAYEQYF
many NA TRBJ2-1 TRBV29-1 TGCAGCGTTGGGGGCTACAATGAGCAGTTCTTC CSVGGYNEQFF
many TRBD2 TRBJ2-1 TRBV11-2 TGTGCCAGCAGCCGTCGTACGACTAGCGGCAGCTCCTACAATGAGCAGTTCTTC CASSRRTTSGSSYNEQFF
many TRBD2 TRBJ2-3 TRBV5-1 TGCGCCAGCAGGGATAGCGGGAGGATAGGCGCAGATACGCAGTATTTT CASRDSGRIGADTQYF
NA TRBD1 TRBJ2-3 TRBV29-1 TGCAGCATTGGGATTCTGACAGGGCCAGAGAATACGCAGTATTTT CSIGILTGPENTQYF
many NA TRBJ1-5 TRBV20-1 TGCAGTGCCCGGAGGGGGGCTCAGCCCCAGCATTTT CSARRGAQPQHF
many TRBD2 TRBJ2-1 TRBV5-4 TGTGCCAGCAGCTTGGTACTAGCGGGAGTCAATGAGCAGTTCTTC CASSLVLAGVNEQFF